These 11 T cell receptor beta chains came from one sample sequenced in a study of T-cell reconstitution after alpha-beta-depleted transplantation in children. Preparation of the TCRbeta library involved a method that used unique molecular identifiers. Using its own MiXCR run on the PCR reads, TCRdb lists one record per CDR3 protein. The data hold just under 550,000 distinct CDR3 sequences, with around 19% observed a single time. The source was PBMCs from the stem cell graft donor, collected from the stem cell graft. Receptor source: a human donor who donated a stem cell graft to a child with acute lymphoblastic leukemia.

The chain has TRBV10-3 and TRBJ2-7; D is uncertain. CDR1 and CDR2 from the germline V gene are ENHRY and SYGVKD. Deletions cut 0 bases from V and 0 bases from J, with 12 bases between. The CDR3 has 16 residues. CDR3 protein: CAISESSRSSSYEQYF. CDR3 DNA sequence: TGTGCCATCAGTGAGTCGTCCCGTTCCAGCTCCTACGAGCAGTACTTC.

V gene TRBV6-5 combines with J gene TRBJ1-1; a possible D gene is TRBD1 (5 bases). Deletions cut 2 bases from V and 10 bases from J, with 17 bases between. The CDR3 length is 14 residues. Per germline, CDR1 MNHEY and CDR2 SVGAGI. The CDR3 is CASSYPTGGYGAFF. For the CDR3, the DNA is TGTGCCAGCAGTTACCCCACTGGGGGTTACGGAGCTTTCTTT.

This clonotype has just a few counts. J is TRBJ1-2 and V is TRBV12-3 or TRBV12-4; 7 bases are shared with TRBD1. The CDR3 totals 14 residues. Trimming removed 5 bases from V and 8 bases from J; junction bases left unmatched: 11. The chain's CDR3 is CASSTRQGPRGYTF. The CDR3 DNA reads as TGTGCCAGCAGTACCCGACAGGGCCCCCGGGGCTACACCTTC.

This clonotype showed up just a few times. The V gene is TRBV29-1, the J gene TRBJ1-2, with a weak D call TRBD1 (6 bases). This CDR3 is built from 15 residues. Germline loops: CDR1 SQVTM, CDR2 ANQGSEA. Trimming stripped 6 bases from V and 11 bases from J, with 28 bases between. The CDR3 protein is CSVSLGDRKGVEYTF. The CDR3, as DNA: TGCAGCGTCTCCCTAGGGGATCGCAAGGGGGTCGAATACACCTTC.

The genes are TRBV30 and TRBJ2-2, with D possibly matching TRBD2 (6 bases). The CDR3 runs 13 residues. V was cut by 7 bases and J by 9 bases, with 18 bases left in between. CDR1 GTSNPN and CDR2 SVGIG come from the germline V gene (reference sequence). The CDR3 nucleotides are TGTGCCTACTACCGGGACTTCAACCGGGAGCTGTTTTTT. Amino acid sequence: CAYYRDFNRELFF.

In the case of this clonotype: The junction departs from the called germline gene at one end, perhaps through a read error. The chain recombines TRBV20-1 with TRBJ1-6; 8 nucleotides line up with TRBD1. The germline CDR1 and CDR2 sequences are DFQATT and SNEGSKA (reference sequence). The CDR3 is 17 residues long. CDR3 loop: CCARDLVQGGDNSPLHF. CDR3 nucleotide sequence: TGCTGTGCTAGAGATCTGGTACAGGGGGGGGATAATTCACCCCTCCACTTT.

This clonotype occurred a few times. The genes are TRBV10-3 and TRBJ1-1; 11 positions match TRBD1. Germline assignment: CDR1 ENHRY and CDR2 SYGVKD. With 4 bases clipped from V and 0 bases from J, the junction kept 7 bases outside the gene matches. The CDR3 has 17 amino acids. The CDR3 bases are TGTGCCATCAGTGGGGGGACAGGGGGATTCATGAACACTGAAGCTTTCTTT. This translates into CAISGGTGGFMNTEAFF.

The J gene is TRBJ2-6, the V gene TRBV29-1, with D possibly TRBD1 on 5 matching bases. The CDR3 has 13 residues. The V end lost 4 bases, the J end lost 3 bases, and 7 bases lay between the germline ends. The germline V gene encodes CDR1 SQVTM and CDR2 ANQGSEA. CDR3 region: CSVVRVGANVLTF. The CDR3 DNA follows: TGCAGCGTTGTCAGGGTTGGGGCCAACGTCCTGACTTTC.

CDR3 sequence (DNA): TGCAGTGCTGATCCCCGACAGGGGGCTGATCAGCCCCAGCATTTT. Translation gives CSADPRQGADQPQHF. The rearrangement links TRBV20-1 to TRBJ1-5; 10 bases line up with TRBD1. Germline V gene sequence: CDR1 DFQATT, CDR2 SNEGSKA (reference sequence). The CDR3 runs 15 residues. J lost 5 bases, V lost 5 bases, and 9 bases had no gene match.

This clonotype was seen more than once but under ten times. This chain connects TRBV2 to TRBJ2-1, with 10 bases aligning to TRBD2. V was pared by 3 bases and J by 9 bases, with 8 bases of the junction left unmatched. Germline V gene data show CDR1 as SNHLY and CDR2 as FYNNEI. This CDR3 spans 15 amino acids. The CDR3 region is CASSDRLAGASEQFF. DNA for the CDR3: TGTGCCAGCAGTGATAGGCTAGCGGGAGCCTCTGAGCAGTTCTTC.

This chain links TRBV27 with TRBJ2-6; 10 bases are a match to TRBD1. CDR1 and CDR2 from the germline V gene are MNHEY and SMNVEV (reference sequence). CDR3 length equals 18 residues. V trimming: 5 bases; J trimming: 3 bases; junction bases outside the gene matches: 10. CDR3 coding DNA: TGTGCCAGCAGTACGACAGGGGGCGCGCCGCGTGGGGCCAACGTCCTGACTTTC. Translating it yields CASSTTGGAPRGANVLTF.